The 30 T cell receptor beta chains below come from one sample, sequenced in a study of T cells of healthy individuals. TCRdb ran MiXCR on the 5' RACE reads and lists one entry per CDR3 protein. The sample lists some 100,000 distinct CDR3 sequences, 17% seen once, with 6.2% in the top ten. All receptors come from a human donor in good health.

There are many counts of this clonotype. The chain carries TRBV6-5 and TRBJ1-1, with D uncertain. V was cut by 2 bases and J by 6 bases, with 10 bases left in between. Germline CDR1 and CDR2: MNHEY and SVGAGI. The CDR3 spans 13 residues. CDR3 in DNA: TGTGCCAGCAGTTACAGTCGGGGTTCTGAAGCTTTCTTT. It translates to CASSYSRGSEAFF.

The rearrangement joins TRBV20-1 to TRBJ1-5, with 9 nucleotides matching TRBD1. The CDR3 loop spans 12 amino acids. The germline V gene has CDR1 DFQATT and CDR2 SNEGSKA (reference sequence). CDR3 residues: CSVGQGRQPQHF. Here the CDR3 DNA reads TGCAGCGTCGGACAGGGGAGACAGCCCCAGCATTTT.

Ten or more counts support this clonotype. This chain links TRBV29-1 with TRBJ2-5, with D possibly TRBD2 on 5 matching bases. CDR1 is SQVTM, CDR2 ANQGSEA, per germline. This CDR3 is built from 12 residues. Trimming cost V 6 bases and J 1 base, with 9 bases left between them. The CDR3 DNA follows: TGCAGCGTGGACTTGGCCCAAGAGACCCAGTACTTC. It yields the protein CSVDLAQETQYF.

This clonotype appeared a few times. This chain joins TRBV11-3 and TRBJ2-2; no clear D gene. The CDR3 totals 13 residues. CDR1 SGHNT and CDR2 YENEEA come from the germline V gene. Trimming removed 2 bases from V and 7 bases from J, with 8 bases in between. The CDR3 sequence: CASSLRLGGELFF. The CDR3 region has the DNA TGTGCCAGCAGCTTAAGGCTGGGCGGGGAGCTGTTTTTT. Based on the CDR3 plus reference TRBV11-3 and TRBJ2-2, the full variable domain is EAGVVQSPRYKIIEKKQPVAFWCNPISGHNTLYWYLQNLGQGPELLIRYENEEAVDDSQLPKDRFSAERLKGVDSTLKIQPAELGDSAVYLCASSLRLGGELFFGEGSRLTVL.

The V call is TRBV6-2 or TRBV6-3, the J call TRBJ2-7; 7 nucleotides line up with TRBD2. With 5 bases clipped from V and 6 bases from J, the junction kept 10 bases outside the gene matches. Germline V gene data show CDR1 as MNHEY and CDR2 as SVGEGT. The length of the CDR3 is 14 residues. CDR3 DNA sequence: TGTGCCAGCAGTGACCTCGGACTAGTAAGCGAGCAGTACTTC. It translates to CASSDLGLVSEQYF.

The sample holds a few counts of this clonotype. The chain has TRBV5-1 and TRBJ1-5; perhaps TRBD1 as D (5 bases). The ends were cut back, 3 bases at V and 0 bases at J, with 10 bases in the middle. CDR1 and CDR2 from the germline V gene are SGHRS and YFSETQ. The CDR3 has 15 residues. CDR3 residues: CASSSEGVSNQPQHF. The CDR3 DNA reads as TGCGCCAGCAGCTCTGAAGGGGTTAGCAATCAGCCCCAGCATTTT.

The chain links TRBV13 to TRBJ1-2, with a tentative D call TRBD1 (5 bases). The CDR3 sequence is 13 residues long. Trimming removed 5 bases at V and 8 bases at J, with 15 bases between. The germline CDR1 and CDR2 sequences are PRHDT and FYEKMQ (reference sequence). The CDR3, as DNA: TGTGCCAGCAGCCCCGGGACCTATGGAGGCTACACCTTC. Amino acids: CASSPGTYGGYTF.

CDR3 amino acids: CASSEAVEYQPQHF. The CDR3 coding sequence is TGTGCCAGCAGTGAAGCGGTTGAGTACCAGCCCCAGCATTTT. This chain links TRBV2 with TRBJ1-5; D unclear. Germline V CDR1 and CDR2: SNHLY, FYNNEI. Trimming pared 0 bases from V and 7 bases from J, leaving 10 bases between. The CDR3 spans 14 residues.

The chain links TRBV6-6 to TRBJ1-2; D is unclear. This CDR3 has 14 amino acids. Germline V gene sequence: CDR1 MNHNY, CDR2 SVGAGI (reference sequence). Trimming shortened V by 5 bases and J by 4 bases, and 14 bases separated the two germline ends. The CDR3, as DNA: TGTGCCAGCAGTCAACCATCCCGGGCCTATGGCTACACCTTC. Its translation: CASSQPSRAYGYTF.

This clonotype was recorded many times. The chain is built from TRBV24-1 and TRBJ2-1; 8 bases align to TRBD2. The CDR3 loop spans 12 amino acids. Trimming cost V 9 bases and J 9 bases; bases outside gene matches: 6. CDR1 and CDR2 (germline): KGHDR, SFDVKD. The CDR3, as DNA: TGTGCCACCCAAGGACTAGCTTCTGAGCAGTTCTTC. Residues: CATQGLASEQFF.

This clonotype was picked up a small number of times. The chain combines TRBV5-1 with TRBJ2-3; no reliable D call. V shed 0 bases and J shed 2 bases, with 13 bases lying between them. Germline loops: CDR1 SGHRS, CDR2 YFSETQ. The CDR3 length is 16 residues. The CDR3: CASSLDGFSSTDTQYF. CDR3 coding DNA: TGCGCCAGCAGCTTGGACGGGTTTTCGTCCACAGATACGCAGTATTTT.

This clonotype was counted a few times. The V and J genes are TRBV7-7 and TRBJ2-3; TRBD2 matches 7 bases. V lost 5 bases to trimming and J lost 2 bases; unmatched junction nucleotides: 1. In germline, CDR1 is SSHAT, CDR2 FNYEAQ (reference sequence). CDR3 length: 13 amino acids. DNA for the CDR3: TGTGCCAGCAGCCGGGACTACACAGATACGCAGTATTTT. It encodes CASSRDYTDTQYF.

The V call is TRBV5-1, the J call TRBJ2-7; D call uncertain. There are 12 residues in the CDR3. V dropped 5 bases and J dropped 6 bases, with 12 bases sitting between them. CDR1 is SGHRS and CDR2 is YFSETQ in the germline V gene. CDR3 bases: TGCGCCAGCAGTTACCCTACGGGCGAGCAGTACTTC. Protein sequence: CASSYPTGEQYF.

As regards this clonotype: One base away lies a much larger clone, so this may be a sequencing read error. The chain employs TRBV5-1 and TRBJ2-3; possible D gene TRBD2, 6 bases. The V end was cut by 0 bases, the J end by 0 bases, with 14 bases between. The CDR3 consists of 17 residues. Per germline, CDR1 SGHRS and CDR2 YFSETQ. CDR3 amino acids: CASSLALTRRSTDTQYF. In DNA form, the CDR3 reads TGCGCCAGCAGCTTGGCCCTGACTAGACGGAGCACAGATACGCAGTATTTT. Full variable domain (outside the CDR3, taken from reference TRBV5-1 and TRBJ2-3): KAGVTQTPRYLIKTRGQQVTLSCSPISGHRSVSWYQQTPGQGLQFLFEYFSETQRNKGNFPGRFSGRQFSNSRSEMNVSTLELGDSALYLCASSLALTRRSTDTQYFGPGTRLTVL.

The CDR3 spells CASSSGQGTYNEQFF. The CDR3, as DNA: TGTGCCAGCAGCTCGGGACAGGGTACTTACAATGAGCAGTTCTTC. V and J are TRBV7-9 and TRBJ2-1; TRBD1 matches 9 bases. V shed 4 bases and J 4 bases; nucleotides not matched to a gene: 5. Germline loops: CDR1 SEHNR, CDR2 FQNEAQ (reference sequence). This CDR3 is built from 15 residues.

CDR3 bases: TGTGCCAGTAGTATCAAAATGGGGTCCGGGGAGCTGTTTTTT. Amino acid sequence: CASSIKMGSGELFF. The genes are TRBV19 and TRBJ2-2; D unclear. The CDR3 length is 14 residues. Germline V CDR1 and CDR2: LNHDA, SQIVND (reference sequence). V dropped 3 bases and J dropped 6 bases, with 11 bases sitting between them.

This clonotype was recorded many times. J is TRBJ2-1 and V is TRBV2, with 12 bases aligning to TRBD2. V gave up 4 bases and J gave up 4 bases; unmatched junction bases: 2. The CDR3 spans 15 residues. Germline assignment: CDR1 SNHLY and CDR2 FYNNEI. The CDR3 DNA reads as TGTGCCAGCAGTGGGGGACTAGCGGGTTACAATGAGCAGTTCTTC. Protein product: CASSGGLAGYNEQFF.

In DNA form, the CDR3 reads TGTGCCAGCAGCTTAGACTACCGAGTCTTGGGTGGCTACACCTTC. Its translation is CASSLDYRVLGGYTF. The V call is TRBV7-9, the J call TRBJ1-2; D is uncertain. The CDR3 covers 15 residues. V lost 1 base, J lost 7 bases, and 16 bases lay in between. Per the germline V gene, CDR1 is SEHNR and CDR2 is FQNEAQ (reference sequence).

The CDR3 nucleotides are TGTGCCAGCAGTCCCCGCAGGGAGTCCTACGAGCAGTACTTC. Amino acid sequence: CASSPRRESYEQYF. The V gene is TRBV27, the J gene TRBJ2-7; either TRBD1 or TRBD2 may supply D (5 bases each). CDR1 is MNHEY, CDR2 SMNVEV, per germline (reference sequence). The CDR3 extends over 14 amino acids. V lost 5 bases, J lost 1 base, and 12 bases lay in between.

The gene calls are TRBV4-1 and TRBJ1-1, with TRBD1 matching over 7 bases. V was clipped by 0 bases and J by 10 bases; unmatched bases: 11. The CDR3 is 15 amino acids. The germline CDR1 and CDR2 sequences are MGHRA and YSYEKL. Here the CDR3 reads CASSQDDRESSGAFF. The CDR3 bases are TGCGCCAGCAGCCAAGACGACAGGGAATCCTCTGGAGCTTTCTTT.

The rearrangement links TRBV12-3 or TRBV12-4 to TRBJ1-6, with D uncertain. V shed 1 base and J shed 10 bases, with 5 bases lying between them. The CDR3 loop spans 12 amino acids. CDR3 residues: CASSLEYSPLHF. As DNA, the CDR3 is TGTGCCAGCAGTTTAGAGTACTCACCCCTCCACTTT.

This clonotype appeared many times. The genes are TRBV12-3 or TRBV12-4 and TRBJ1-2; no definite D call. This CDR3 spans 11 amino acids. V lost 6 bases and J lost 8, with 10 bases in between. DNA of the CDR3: TGTGCCAGCAGGGATCTTGGGGGCTACACCTTC. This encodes CASRDLGGYTF.

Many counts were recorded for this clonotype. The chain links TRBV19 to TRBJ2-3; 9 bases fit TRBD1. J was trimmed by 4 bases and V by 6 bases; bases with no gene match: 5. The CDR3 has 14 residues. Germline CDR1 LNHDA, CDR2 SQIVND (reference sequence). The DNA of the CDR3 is TGTGCCAGTAGGGGACAGGGTTACCCAGATACGCAGTATTTT. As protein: CASRGQGYPDTQYF.

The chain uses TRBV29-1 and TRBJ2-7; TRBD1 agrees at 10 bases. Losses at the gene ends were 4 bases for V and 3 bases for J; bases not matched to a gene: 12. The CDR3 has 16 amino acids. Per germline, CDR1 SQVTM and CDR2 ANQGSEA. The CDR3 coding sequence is TGCAGCGTTGTAGGGGGCAAGGGACAGGGGATCTACGAGCAGTACTTC. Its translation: CSVVGGKGQGIYEQYF.

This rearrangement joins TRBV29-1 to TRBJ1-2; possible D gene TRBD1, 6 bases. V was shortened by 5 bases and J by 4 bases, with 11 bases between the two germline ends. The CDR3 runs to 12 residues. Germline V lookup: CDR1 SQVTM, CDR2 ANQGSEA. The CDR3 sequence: CSVRGPTYGYTF. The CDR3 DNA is TGCAGCGTTCGGGGGCCCACCTATGGCTACACCTTC.

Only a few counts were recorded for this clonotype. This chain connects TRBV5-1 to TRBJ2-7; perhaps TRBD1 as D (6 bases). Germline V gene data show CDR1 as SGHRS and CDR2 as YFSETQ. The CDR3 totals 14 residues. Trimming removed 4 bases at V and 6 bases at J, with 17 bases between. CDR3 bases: TGCGCCAGCAGCGACCCCGGGACACTTTCCGAGCAGTACTTC. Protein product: CASSDPGTLSEQYF.

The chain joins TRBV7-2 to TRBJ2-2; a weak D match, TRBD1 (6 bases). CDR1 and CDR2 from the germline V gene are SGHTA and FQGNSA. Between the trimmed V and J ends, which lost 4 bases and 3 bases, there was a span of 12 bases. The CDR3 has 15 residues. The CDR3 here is CASSSYRADTGELFF. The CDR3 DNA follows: TGTGCCAGCAGCTCTTACAGGGCGGACACCGGGGAGCTGTTTTTT.

CDR3 sequence reads: CASSFLGAAGANVLTF. In DNA, the CDR3 is TGTGCCAGCAGTTTTTTGGGAGCCGCTGGGGCCAACGTCCTGACTTTC. The rearrangement uses TRBV28 and TRBJ2-6; tentative D call: TRBD2 (5 bases). Germline V gives CDR1 MDHEN, CDR2 SYDVKM. Trimming took off 3 bases at V and 2 bases at J, with 11 bases between the two ends. This CDR3 has 16 residues. Together with reference TRBV28 and TRBJ2-6, the CDR3 gives the full variable domain: DVKVTQSSRYLVKRTGEKVFLECVQDMDHENMFWYRQDPGLGLRLIYFSYDVKMKEKGDIPEGYSVSREKKERFSLILESASTNQTSMYLCASSFLGAAGANVLTFGAGSRLTVL.

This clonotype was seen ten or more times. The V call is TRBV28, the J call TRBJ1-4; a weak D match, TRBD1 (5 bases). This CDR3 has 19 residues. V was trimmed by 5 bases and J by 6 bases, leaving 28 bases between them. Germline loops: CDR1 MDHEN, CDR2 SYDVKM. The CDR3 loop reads CASSPDSYTSKPSDEKLFF. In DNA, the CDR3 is TGTGCCAGCAGTCCCGACAGCTATACATCCAAACCGTCCGATGAAAAACTGTTTTTT.

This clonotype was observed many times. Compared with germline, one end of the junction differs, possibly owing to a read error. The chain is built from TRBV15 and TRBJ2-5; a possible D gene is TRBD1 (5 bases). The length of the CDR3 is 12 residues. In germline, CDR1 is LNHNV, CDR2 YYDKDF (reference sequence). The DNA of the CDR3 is TGTGCCACCAGCAGAGATAAGCTAGGGGCGAACTTC. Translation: CATSRDKLGANF.